These 17 T cell receptor beta chains were sequenced from one sample in a study of T cells in Graves' hyperthyroidism and ophthalmopathy. Amplified regions were TCR beta CDR3 sequences from RNA transcripts. HTBI primers drove first-round RT-PCR of the TCR CDR3. Using its own MiXCR run on the multiplex PCR reads, TCRdb lists one record per CDR3 protein. Found here are hundreds of thousands of distinct CDR3 sequences, 15% to 20% of them singletons; the top ten hold 18%. Sequencing was carried out using blood. These receptors were collected from a woman aged 18-29 years with Graves' hyperthyroidism.

Concerning this clonotype: This may arise from a read error, as a much more abundant clone is one base away. V is TRBV12-3 or TRBV12-4 and J is TRBJ1-3, with unresolved D. The CDR3 loop spans 15 amino acids. CDR3 nucleotide sequence: TGTGCCAGCAGTTTCGAGGGTGGATCGGGAAACACCACATATTTT. Protein sequence: CASSFEGGSGNTTYF.

Only a few counts were recorded for this clonotype. The chain recombines TRBV5-1 with TRBJ2-2; 10 positions agree with TRBD2. The CDR3 runs 16 residues. Per the germline V gene, CDR1 is SGHRS and CDR2 is YFSETQ. V lost 4 bases and J lost 3; bases outside the gene matches: 6. The CDR3 sequence is CASSPGTSAHTGELFF. CDR3 nucleotides: TGCGCCAGCAGCCCCGGGACTAGCGCACACACCGGGGAGCTGTTTTTT.

This clonotype was recorded many times. CDR3 in DNA: TGTGCCAGCATGGAAACGGGAGGGAACACTGAAGCTTTCTTT. Protein product: CASMETGGNTEAFF. J is TRBJ1-1 and V is TRBV6-2 or TRBV6-3; no firm D call. This CDR3 is 14 amino acids long. Germline CDR1 MNHEY, CDR2 SVGEGT. The germline V and J ends were trimmed by 7 bases and 1 base, with 13 bases remaining between them.

The chain recombines TRBV14 with TRBJ2-7; the D is unclear. This CDR3 contains 12 residues. Germline V gene sequence: CDR1 SGHDN, CDR2 FVKESK. Trimming took 5 bases from V and 5 from J, leaving 10 bases between them. The CDR3: CASSSTRNEQYF. The CDR3 DNA reads TGTGCCAGCAGCTCAACGCGGAACGAGCAGTACTTC.

V usage is TRBV5-8 and J usage is TRBJ1-2; D gene ambiguous. The CDR3 is 15 residues long. Germline values: CDR1 SGHTS, CDR2 YDEGEE. With 2 bases removed from V and 4 bases from J, the gap between germline ends came to 15 bases. The CDR3 DNA reads TGTGCCAGCAGCTTATTCGGTACAGTTTCCTATGGCTACACCTTC. Protein: CASSLFGTVSYGYTF.

Only a few counts were recorded for this clonotype. Compared with germline, one end of the junction differs, possibly owing to a read error. The chain combines TRBV27 with TRBJ1-1, with TRBD1 matching 7 bases. Germline values: CDR1 MNHEY, CDR2 SMNVEV (reference sequence). CDR3 size: 14 residues. Here the CDR3 reads CTSRVQGIVPEAFF. The CDR3 DNA reads TGTACCAGCAGAGTACAGGGGATCGTTCCTGAAGCTTTCTTT.

The chain recombines TRBV29-1 with TRBJ1-5; D perhaps matches TRBD1 (6 bases). This CDR3 region has 14 residues. V was shortened by 4 bases and J by 0 bases, with 10 bases between the two germline ends. CDR1 and CDR2 (germline): SQVTM, ANQGSEA. The CDR3 reads CSVAAGDSNQPQHF. As DNA, the CDR3 is TGCAGCGTTGCCGCAGGGGATAGCAATCAGCCCCAGCATTTT.

This clonotype was observed at least ten times. The J gene is TRBJ2-1, the V gene TRBV2; maybe TRBD2 (7 bases). The CDR3 has 14 amino acids. Germline V gene data show CDR1 as SNHLY and CDR2 as FYNNEI. The CDR3 nucleotides read TGTGCTCGCTGGGGGGGGGCGGCCTACAATGAGCAGTTCTTC. It specifies CARWGGAAYNEQFF. The complete variable domain, with remaining parts taken from reference TRBV2 and TRBJ2-1, reads EPEVTQTPSHQVTQMGQEVILRCVPISNHLYFYWYRQILGQKVEFLVSFYNNEISEKSEIFDDQFSVERPDGSNFTLKIRSTKLEDSAMYFCARWGGAAYNEQFFGPGTRLTVL.

J is TRBJ2-1 and V is TRBV20-1, with D possibly TRBD2 on 7 matching bases. CDR1 and CDR2 (germline): DFQATT, SNEGSKA (reference sequence). This CDR3 has 13 amino acids. With 6 bases removed from V and 4 bases from J, the gap between germline ends came to 13 bases. Here the CDR3 reads CSALKGGYNEQFF. The CDR3 DNA follows: TGCAGTGCATTGAAGGGGGGGTACAATGAGCAGTTCTTC.

This clonotype appeared many times. The chain combines TRBV5-1 with TRBJ1-1; the D gene is possibly TRBD1 (6 bases). Trimming took off 2 bases at V and 1 base at J, with 15 bases between the two ends. Germline CDR1 SGHRS, CDR2 YFSETQ. The CDR3 runs 16 residues. CDR3 DNA: TGCGCCAGCAGCTTTGACAACAGGGCAACGAACACTGAAGCTTTCTTT. Its translation is CASSFDNRATNTEAFF.

This clonotype appeared a few times. The J gene is TRBJ2-2, the V gene TRBV5-6; 11 nucleotides line up with TRBD2. This CDR3 has 16 amino acids. Per germline, CDR1 SGHDT and CDR2 YYEEEE. J gave up 3 bases and V 3 bases, and 4 bases lay outside the gene matches. CDR3 DNA sequence: TGTGCCAGCAGCTCCCTAGCGGGAGGATACACCGGGGAGCTGTTTTTT. Amino acid sequence: CASSSLAGGYTGELFF.

This clonotype was observed at least ten times. CDR3 amino acids: CASSEETGAGTEAFF. The CDR3 nucleotides are TGTGCCAGCAGTGAAGAGACAGGGGCGGGCACTGAAGCTTTCTTT. The chain employs TRBV6-1 and TRBJ1-1; 8 bases align to TRBD1. Germline CDR1 is MNHNS and CDR2 is SASEGT. V was pared by 1 base and J by 4 bases, with 5 bases of the junction left unmatched. The CDR3 sequence is 15 residues long.

In its sample, this clonotype was seen many times. This chain connects TRBV6-1 to TRBJ2-1; 11 bases are a match to TRBD2. Germline V gives CDR1 MNHNS, CDR2 SASEGT. Trimming took 0 bases from V and 8 from J; bases not matched to a gene: 6. The CDR3 runs 16 residues. In DNA, the CDR3 is TGTGCCAGCAGTGAAGCAGTTAGCGGGGGGGCGGATGAGCAGTTCTTC. This codes for CASSEAVSGGADEQFF.

In this sample, this clonotype turned up a few times. A much larger clonotype is one base distant, so this may be a read error. V and J are TRBV28 and TRBJ1-5; a weak D match, TRBD1 (5 bases). V lost 6 bases and J lost 6, with 18 bases in between. There are 15 residues in the CDR3. CDR1 MDHEN and CDR2 SYDVKM come from the germline V gene. CDR3 loop: CASSETGRNSQPQHF. The CDR3 bases are TGTGCCAGCAGCGAAACGGGGCGGAACAGTCAGCCCCAGCATTTT. The whole variable domain, filled in from reference TRBV28 and TRBJ1-5, reads DVKVTQSSRYLVKRTGEKVFLECVQDMDHENMFWYRQDPGLGLRLIYFSYDVKMKEKGDIPEGYSVSREKKERFSLILESASTNQTSMYLCASSETGRNSQPQHFGDGTRLSIL.

The genes are TRBV5-1 and TRBJ2-7, with D possibly TRBD1 on 6 matching bases. The V gene's germline CDR1 is SGHRS and CDR2 YFSETQ. The V end was cut by 1 base, the J end by 1 base, with 12 bases between. The CDR3 extends over 15 amino acids. Here the CDR3 DNA reads TGCGCCAGCAGCTTGTTCCCAGGGGCTTCCTACGAGCAGTACTTC. Translated: CASSLFPGASYEQYF.

In this sample, this clonotype turned up many times. The V call is TRBV5-1, the J call TRBJ1-6; TRBD1 matches at 7 bases. In germline, CDR1 is SGHRS, CDR2 YFSETQ. This CDR3 is built from 16 residues. J gave up 5 bases and V 3 bases, and 8 bases lay outside the gene matches. CDR3 loop: CASSSDRDYDNSPLHF. CDR3 nucleotide sequence: TGCGCCAGCAGCTCCGACAGGGACTATGATAATTCACCCCTCCACTTT.

J is TRBJ2-6 and V is TRBV7-2, with 11 bases fitting TRBD2. Germline V gene data show CDR1 as SGHTA and CDR2 as FQGNSA. The V gene end was trimmed by 3 bases and the J gene end by 0 bases; junction bases not matched to a gene: 7. The CDR3 totals 19 residues. The CDR3 protein is CASSLTLAGGLSGANVLTF. The CDR3 DNA follows: TGTGCCAGCAGCTTGACTCTAGCGGGGGGCCTCTCTGGGGCCAACGTCCTGACTTTC.